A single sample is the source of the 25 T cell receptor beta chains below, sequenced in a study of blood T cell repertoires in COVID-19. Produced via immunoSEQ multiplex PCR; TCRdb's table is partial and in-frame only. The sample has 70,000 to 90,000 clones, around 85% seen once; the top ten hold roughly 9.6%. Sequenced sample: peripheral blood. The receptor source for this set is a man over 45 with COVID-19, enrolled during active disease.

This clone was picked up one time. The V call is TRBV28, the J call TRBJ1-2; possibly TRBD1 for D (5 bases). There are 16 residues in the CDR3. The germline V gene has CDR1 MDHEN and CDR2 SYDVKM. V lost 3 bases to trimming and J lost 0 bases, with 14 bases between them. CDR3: CASSLGLSKANYGYTF. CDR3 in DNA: TGTGCCAGCAGTTTGGGACTTTCTAAAGCTAACTATGGCTACACCTTC.

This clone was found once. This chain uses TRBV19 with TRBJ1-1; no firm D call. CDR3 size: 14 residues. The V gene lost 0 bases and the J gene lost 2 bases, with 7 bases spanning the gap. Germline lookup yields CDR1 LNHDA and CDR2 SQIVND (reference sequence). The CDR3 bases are TGTGCCAGTAGTATAGATCTCAGTAACACTGAAGCTTTCTTT. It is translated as CASSIDLSNTEAFF. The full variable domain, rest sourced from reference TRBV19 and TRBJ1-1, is DGGITQSPKYLFRKEGQNVTLSCEQNLNHDAMYWYRQDPGQGLRLIYYSQIVNDFQKGDIAEGYSVSREKKESFPLTVTSAQKNPTAFYLCASSIDLSNTEAFFGQGTRLTVV.

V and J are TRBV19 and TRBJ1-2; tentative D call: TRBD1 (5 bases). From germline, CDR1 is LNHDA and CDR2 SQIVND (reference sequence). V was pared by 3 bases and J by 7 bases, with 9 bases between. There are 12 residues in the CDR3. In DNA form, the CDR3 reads TGTGCCAGTAGTATCGCGGGACGTGGCTACACCTTC. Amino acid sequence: CASSIAGRGYTF.

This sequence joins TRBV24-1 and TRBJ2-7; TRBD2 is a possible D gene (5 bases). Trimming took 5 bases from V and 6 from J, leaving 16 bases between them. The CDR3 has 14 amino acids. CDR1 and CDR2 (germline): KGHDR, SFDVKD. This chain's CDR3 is CATSAPGLEGEQYF. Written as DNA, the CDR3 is TGTGCCACCAGTGCCCCGGGCCTCGAGGGCGAGCAGTACTTC.

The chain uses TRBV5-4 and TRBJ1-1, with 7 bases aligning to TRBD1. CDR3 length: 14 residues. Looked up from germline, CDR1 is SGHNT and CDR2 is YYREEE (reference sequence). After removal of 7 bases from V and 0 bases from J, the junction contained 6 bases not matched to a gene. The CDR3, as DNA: TGTGCCAGCCGACAGGGAGGTTTGAACACTGAAGCTTTCTTT. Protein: CASRQGGLNTEAFF.

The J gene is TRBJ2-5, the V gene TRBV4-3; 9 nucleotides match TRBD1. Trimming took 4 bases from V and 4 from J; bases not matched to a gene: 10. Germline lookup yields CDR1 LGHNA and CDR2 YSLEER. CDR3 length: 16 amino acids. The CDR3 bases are TGCGCCAGCAGCCGTAGGGTGGGACAGGGTGGAGAGACCCAGTACTTC. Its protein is CASSRRVGQGGETQYF.

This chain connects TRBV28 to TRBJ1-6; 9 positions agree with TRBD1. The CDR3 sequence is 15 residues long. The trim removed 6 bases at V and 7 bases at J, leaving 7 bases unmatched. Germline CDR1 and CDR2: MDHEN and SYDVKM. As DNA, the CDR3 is TGTGCCAGCAGAGTACAGGGGGCGAAGAATTCACCCCTCCACTTT. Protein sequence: CASRVQGAKNSPLHF.

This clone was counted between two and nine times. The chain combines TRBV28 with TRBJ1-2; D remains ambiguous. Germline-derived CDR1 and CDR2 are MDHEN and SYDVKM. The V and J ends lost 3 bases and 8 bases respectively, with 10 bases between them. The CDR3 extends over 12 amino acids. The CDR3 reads CASSFQARGYTF. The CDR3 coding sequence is TGTGCCAGCAGTTTCCAGGCAAGAGGCTACACCTTC.

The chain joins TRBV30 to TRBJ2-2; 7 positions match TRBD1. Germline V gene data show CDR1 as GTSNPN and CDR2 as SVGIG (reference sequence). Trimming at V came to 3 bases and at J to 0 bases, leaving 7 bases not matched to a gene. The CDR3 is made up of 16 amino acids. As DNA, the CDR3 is TGTGCCTGGAGCCTTTGGGACAGTTCGAACACCGGGGAGCTGTTTTTT. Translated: CAWSLWDSSNTGELFF.

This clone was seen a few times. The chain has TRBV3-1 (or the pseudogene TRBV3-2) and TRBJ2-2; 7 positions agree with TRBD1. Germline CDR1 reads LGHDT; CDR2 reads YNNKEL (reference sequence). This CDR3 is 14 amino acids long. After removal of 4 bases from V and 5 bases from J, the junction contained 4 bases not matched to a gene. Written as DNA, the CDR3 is TGTGCCAGCAGCCCACCGACAGGGACCGGGGAGCTGTTTTTT. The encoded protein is CASSPPTGTGELFF.

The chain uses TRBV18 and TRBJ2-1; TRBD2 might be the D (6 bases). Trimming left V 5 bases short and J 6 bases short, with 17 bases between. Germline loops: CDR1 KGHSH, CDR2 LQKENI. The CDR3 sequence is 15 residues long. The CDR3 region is CASSTAGTASNEQFF. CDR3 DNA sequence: TGTGCCAGCTCAACTGCCGGGACTGCCTCCAATGAGCAGTTCTTC.

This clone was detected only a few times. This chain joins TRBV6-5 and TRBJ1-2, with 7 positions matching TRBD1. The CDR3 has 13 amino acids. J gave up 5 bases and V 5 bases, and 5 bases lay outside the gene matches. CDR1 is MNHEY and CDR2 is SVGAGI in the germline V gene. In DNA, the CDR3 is TGTGCCAGCAGTAGGGACAGACTATATGGCTACACCTTC. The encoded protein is CASSRDRLYGYTF.

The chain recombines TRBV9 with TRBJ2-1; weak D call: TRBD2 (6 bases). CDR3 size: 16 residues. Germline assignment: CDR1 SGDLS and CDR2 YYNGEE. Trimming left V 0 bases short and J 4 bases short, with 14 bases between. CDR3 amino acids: CASSVDPGGGYNEQFF. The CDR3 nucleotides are TGTGCCAGCAGCGTAGATCCCGGGGGAGGTTACAATGAGCAGTTCTTC.

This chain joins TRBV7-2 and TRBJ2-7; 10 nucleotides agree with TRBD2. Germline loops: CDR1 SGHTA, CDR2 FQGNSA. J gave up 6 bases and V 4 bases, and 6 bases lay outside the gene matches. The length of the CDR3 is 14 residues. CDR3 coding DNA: TGTGCCAGCAGCTCCCCTAGCGGGAGTTCCGAGCAGTACTTC. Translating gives CASSSPSGSSEQYF. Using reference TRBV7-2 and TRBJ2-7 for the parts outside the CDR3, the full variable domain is GAGVSQSPSNKVTEKGKDVELRCDPISGHTALYWYRQSLGQGLEFLIYFQGNSAPDKSGLPSDRFSAERTGGSVSTLTIQRTQQEDSAVYLCASSSPSGSSEQYFGPGTRLTVT.

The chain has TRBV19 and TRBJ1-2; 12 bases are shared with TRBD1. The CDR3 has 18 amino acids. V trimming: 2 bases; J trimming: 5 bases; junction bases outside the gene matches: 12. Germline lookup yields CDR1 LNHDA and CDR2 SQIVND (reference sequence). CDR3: CASSIQGQGAREGYGYTF. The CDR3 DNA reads TGTGCCAGTAGTATACAGGGACAGGGGGCGCGAGAGGGATATGGCTACACCTTC.

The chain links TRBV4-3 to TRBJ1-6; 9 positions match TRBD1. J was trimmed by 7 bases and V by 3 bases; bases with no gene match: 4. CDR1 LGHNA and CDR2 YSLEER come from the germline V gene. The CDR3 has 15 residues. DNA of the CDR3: TGCGCCAGCAGCCAGAACAGGGGGCCGAATTCACCCCTCCACTTT. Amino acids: CASSQNRGPNSPLHF.

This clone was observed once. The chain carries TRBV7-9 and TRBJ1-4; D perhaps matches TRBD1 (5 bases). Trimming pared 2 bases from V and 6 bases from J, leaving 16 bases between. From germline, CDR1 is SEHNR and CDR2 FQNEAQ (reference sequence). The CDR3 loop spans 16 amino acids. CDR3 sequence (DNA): TGTGCCAGCAGCTTAAATCTGGGGGGATCCTATGAAAAACTGTTTTTT. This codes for CASSLNLGGSYEKLFF.

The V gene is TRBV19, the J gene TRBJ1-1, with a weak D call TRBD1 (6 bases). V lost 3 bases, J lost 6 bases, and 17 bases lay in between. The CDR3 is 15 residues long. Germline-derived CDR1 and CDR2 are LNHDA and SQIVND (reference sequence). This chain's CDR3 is CASSIEHRGYAEAFF. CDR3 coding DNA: TGTGCCAGTAGTATCGAGCATAGGGGGTACGCTGAAGCTTTCTTT. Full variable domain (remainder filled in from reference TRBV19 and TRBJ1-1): DGGITQSPKYLFRKEGQNVTLSCEQNLNHDAMYWYRQDPGQGLRLIYYSQIVNDFQKGDIAEGYSVSREKKESFPLTVTSAQKNPTAFYLCASSIEHRGYAEAFFGQGTRLTVV.

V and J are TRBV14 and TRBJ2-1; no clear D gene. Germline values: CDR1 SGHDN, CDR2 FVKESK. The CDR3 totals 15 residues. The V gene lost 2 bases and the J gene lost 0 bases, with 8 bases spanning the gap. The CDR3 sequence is CASSQIRSSYNEQFF. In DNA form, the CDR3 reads TGTGCCAGCAGCCAAATTCGGAGCTCCTACAATGAGCAGTTCTTC.

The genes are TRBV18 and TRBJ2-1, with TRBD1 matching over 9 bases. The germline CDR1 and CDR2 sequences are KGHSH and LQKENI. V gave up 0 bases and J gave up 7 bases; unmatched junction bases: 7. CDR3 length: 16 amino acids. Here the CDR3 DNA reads TGTGCCAGCTCACCACCGGGGACAGGGAGGATTAATGAGCAGTTCTTC. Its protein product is CASSPPGTGRINEQFF.

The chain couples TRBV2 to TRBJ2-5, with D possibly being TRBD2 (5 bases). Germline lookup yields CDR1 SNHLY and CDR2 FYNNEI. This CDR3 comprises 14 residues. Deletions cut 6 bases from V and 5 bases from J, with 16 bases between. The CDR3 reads CASRPRTGVETQYF. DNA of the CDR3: TGTGCCAGCAGGCCTCGGACCGGGGTGGAGACCCAGTACTTC. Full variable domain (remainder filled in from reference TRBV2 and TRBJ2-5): EPEVTQTPSHQVTQMGQEVILRCVPISNHLYFYWYRQILGQKVEFLVSFYNNEISEKSEIFDDQFSVERPDGSNFTLKIRSTKLEDSAMYFCASRPRTGVETQYFGPGTRLLVL.

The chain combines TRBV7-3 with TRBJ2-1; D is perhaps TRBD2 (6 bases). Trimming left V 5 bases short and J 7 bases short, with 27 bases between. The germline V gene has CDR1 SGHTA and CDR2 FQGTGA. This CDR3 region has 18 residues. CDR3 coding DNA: TGTGCCAGCAGCCCTAGAGGGATAGGGGCAGCGGGCGGAAATGAGCAGTTCTTC. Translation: CASSPRGIGAAGGNEQFF. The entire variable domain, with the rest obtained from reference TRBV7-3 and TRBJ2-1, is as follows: GAGVSQTPSNKVTEKGKYVELRCDPISGHTALYWYRQSLGQGPEFLIYFQGTGAADDSGLPNDRFFAVRPEGSVSTLKIQRTERGDSAVYLCASSPRGIGAAGGNEQFFGPGTRLTVL.

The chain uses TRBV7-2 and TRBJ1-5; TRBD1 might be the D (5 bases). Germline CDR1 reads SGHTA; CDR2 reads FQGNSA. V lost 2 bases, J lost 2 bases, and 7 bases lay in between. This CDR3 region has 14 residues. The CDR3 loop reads CASSLKGGNQPQHF. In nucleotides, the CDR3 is TGTGCCAGCAGCTTAAAAGGGGGCAATCAGCCCCAGCATTTT.

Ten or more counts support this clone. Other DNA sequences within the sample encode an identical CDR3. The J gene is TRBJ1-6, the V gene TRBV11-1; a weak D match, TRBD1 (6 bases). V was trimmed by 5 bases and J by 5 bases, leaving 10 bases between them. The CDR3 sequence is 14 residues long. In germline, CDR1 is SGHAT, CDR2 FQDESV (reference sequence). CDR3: CASSRTGNNSPLHF. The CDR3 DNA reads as TGTGCCAGCAGCCGAACAGGGAATAATTCACCCCTCCACTTT.

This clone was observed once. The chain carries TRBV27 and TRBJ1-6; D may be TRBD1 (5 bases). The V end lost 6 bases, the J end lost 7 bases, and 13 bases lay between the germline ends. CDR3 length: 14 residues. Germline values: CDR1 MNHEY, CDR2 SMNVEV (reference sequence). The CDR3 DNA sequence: TGTGCCAGCAGCTGGGCAGGGAGGAATTCACCCCTCCACTTT. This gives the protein CASSWAGRNSPLHF.